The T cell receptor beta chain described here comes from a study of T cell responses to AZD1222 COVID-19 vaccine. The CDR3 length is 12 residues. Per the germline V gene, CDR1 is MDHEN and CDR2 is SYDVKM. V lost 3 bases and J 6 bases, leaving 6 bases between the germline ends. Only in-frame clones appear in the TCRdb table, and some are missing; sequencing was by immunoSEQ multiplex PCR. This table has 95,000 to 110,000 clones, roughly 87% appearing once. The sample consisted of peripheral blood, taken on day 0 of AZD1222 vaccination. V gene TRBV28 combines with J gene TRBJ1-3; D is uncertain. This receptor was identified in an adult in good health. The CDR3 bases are TGTGCCAGCAGTTTTTCGTTAAACACCATATATTTT. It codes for CASSFSLNTIYF.